Presented here are 12 T cell receptor beta chains from one specimen sequenced in a study of shared clonotypes between healthy human individuals. TCRdb's copy holds only in-frame clones and misses some; the assay was immunoSEQ multiplex PCR. The sample has nearly 2 million clones; about 95% are singletons. CD8 cells classed as naive were CD45RO-negative and positively selected for CCR7, excluding terminally differentiated effector memory CD45RA+ cells. The sequencing input was naive CD8+ T cells sorted from blood. These receptors were obtained from a man aged 18 to 30 in good health.

The genes are TRBV27 and TRBJ1-2; 11 bases are shared with TRBD1. Germline V gene sequence: CDR1 MNHEY, CDR2 SMNVEV (reference sequence). The CDR3 consists of 14 residues. The V segment lost 8 bases and the J segment 2 bases; nucleotides outside the gene matches: 4. The CDR3 sequence is CASRTGGGNYGYTF. CDR3 nucleotide sequence: TGTGCCAGCCGGACAGGGGGCGGAAACTATGGCTACACCTTC.

V gene TRBV4-1 combines with J gene TRBJ2-7; the D gene could be TRBD1 or TRBD2 (5 bases each). The CDR3 is 16 residues long. Trimming cost V 4 bases and J 6 bases, with 22 bases left between them. Germline CDR1 MGHRA, CDR2 YSYEKL. The CDR3 spells CASSLPGTAIGGEQYF. The CDR3 coding sequence is TGCGCCAGCAGCCTCCCAGGGACGGCAATAGGAGGCGAGCAGTACTTC.

The chain links TRBV5-1 to TRBJ1-4; 7 bases agree with TRBD1. The CDR3 length is 15 residues. The V segment lost 2 bases and the J segment 8 bases; nucleotides outside the gene matches: 9. From germline, CDR1 is SGHRS and CDR2 YFSETQ. CDR3 sequence: CASSFGTAGAEKLFF. In nucleotides, the CDR3 is TGCGCCAGCAGCTTTGGGACAGCGGGCGCCGAAAAACTGTTTTTT.

The chain recombines TRBV10-1 with TRBJ2-7; TRBD1 agrees at 8 bases. The CDR3 consists of 15 residues. V lost 3 bases and J lost 1; bases outside the gene matches: 5. The germline gives CDR1 WNHNN, CDR2 SYGVQD (reference sequence). The CDR3 sequence: CASSEDQGASYEQYF. CDR3 nucleotide sequence: TGCGCCAGCAGTGAAGACCAGGGGGCTTCCTACGAGCAGTACTTC.

The chain employs TRBV19 and TRBJ1-1, with D possibly matching TRBD1 (6 bases). The CDR3 consists of 15 residues. Trimming stripped 3 bases from V and 1 base from J, with 12 bases between. Germline values: CDR1 LNHDA, CDR2 SQIVND (reference sequence). CDR3 sequence: CASSMGGGPNTEAFF. CDR3 bases: TGTGCCAGTAGTATGGGTGGGGGCCCGAACACTGAAGCTTTCTTT.

On this clone: The identical CDR3 is also encoded by other nucleotide sequences in the sample. The chain couples TRBV4-1 to TRBJ1-1; D is uncertain. CDR1 is MGHRA, CDR2 YSYEKL, per germline. This CDR3 is 14 amino acids long. V lost 0 bases and J lost 2, with 7 bases in between. CDR3 in amino acids: CASSQDPGNTEAFF. CDR3 in DNA: TGCGCCAGCAGCCAAGACCCGGGCAACACTGAAGCTTTCTTT.

The chain joins TRBV29-1 to TRBJ1-2; tentative D call: TRBD1 (5 bases). This CDR3 is 15 amino acids long. Per the germline V gene, CDR1 is SQVTM and CDR2 is ANQGSEA. With 5 bases removed from V and 4 bases from J, the gap between germline ends came to 20 bases. CDR3 residues: CSVYLGAGKIYGYTF. In DNA, the CDR3 is TGCAGCGTTTATTTAGGGGCAGGGAAAATCTATGGCTACACCTTC.

V gene TRBV29-1 combines with J gene TRBJ2-2, with 7 nucleotides matching TRBD1. The CDR3 runs to 17 residues. The germline V gene encodes CDR1 SQVTM and CDR2 ANQGSEA. Trimming at V came to 5 bases and at J to 4 bases, leaving 16 bases not matched to a gene. Here the CDR3 reads CSVLTSLTQGFTGELFF. CDR3 DNA sequence: TGCAGCGTTCTCACCTCTTTAACACAGGGGTTCACCGGGGAGCTGTTTTTT.

The chain is built from TRBV28 and TRBJ1-2, with D hard to call. The CDR3 spans 12 residues. The germline V and J ends were trimmed by 8 bases and 4 bases, with 11 bases remaining between them. Looked up from germline, CDR1 is MDHEN and CDR2 is SYDVKM. CDR3 protein: CASRVGSYGYTF. The CDR3 bases are TGTGCCAGCCGGGTCGGCTCCTATGGCTACACCTTC.

The V and J genes are TRBV5-6 and TRBJ2-1; 7 positions agree with TRBD2. J lost 8 bases, V lost 0 bases, and 8 bases had no gene match. This CDR3 has 15 amino acids. Germline values: CDR1 SGHDT, CDR2 YYEEEE. The CDR3 loop is CASSLAGLAVDEQFF. The CDR3, as DNA: TGTGCCAGCAGCTTGGCCGGGCTAGCGGTCGATGAGCAGTTCTTC.

The rearrangement uses TRBV27 and TRBJ2-7; D perhaps matches TRBD2 (5 bases). This CDR3 contains 16 residues. The V and J ends lost 0 bases and 2 bases respectively, with 14 bases between them. Germline CDR1 and CDR2: MNHEY and SMNVEV (reference sequence). CDR3: CASSLSFGEWPYEQYF. CDR3 nucleotide sequence: TGTGCCAGCAGTTTATCGTTCGGGGAGTGGCCCTACGAGCAGTACTTC.

The chain is built from TRBV6-6 and TRBJ1-2; D might be TRBD1 (5 bases). V gave up 4 bases and J gave up 6 bases, with 6 bases separating them. This CDR3 has 11 amino acids. The germline gives CDR1 MNHNY, CDR2 SVGAGI (reference sequence). The CDR3 is CASSLGDGYTF. The CDR3, as DNA: TGTGCCAGCAGTTTAGGGGATGGCTACACCTTC.